The rows below give T cell receptor beta chains drawn from one sample of a study of blood T cells in healthy people across ages. TCRdb itself ran the 5' RACE reads through MiXCR, one entry per CDR3 protein. The sample has approximately 400,000 distinct CDR3 sequences, roughly half seen once; the top ten hold around 50%. Sequencing was carried out using blood. Receptor source: a man aged 55 to 69 in good health. Both conserved end residues are part of each CDR3. A D gene is named only where the DNA matches it firmly. The size entry is marked missing in some rows and otherwise reads once, few, many or a size class.

>TRBV4-2|15|TRBD1|-|TRBJ2-7
TGTGCCAGCAGCCCGTCAACGGGACAGTCCTACGAGCAGTACTTC
CASSPSTGQSYEQYF
>TRBV4-3|17|TRBD2|few|TRBJ2-1
TGCGCCAGCAGCCAAGAGTGGGCGGGAGCTTCCTACAATGAGCAGTTCTTC
CASSQEWAGASYNEQFF
>TRBV7-6|16|TRBD2|once|TRBJ2-5
TGTGCCAGCAGCACACGCGCCGGGACTAGCCGAAATGAGCAGTACTTC
CASSTRAGTSRNEQYF
>TRBV4-3|17|-|-|TRBJ2-6
TGCGCCAGCAGCCAAGTTCAGGGAGTGGCTGGGGCCAACGTCCTGACTTTC
CASSQVQGVAGANVLTF
>TRBV3-1|14|-|-|TRBJ2-5
TGTGCCAGCAGCCAAATAGGTAACGGGGAGACCCAGTACTTC
CASSQIGNGETQYF
>TRBV6-2/TRBV6-3|17|-|-|TRBJ2-3
TGTGCCAGCAGTTCCTCTTTGGGGCTAGCCGAAACAGATACGCAGTATTTT
CASSSSLGLAETDTQYF
>TRBV6-6|15|TRBD1|-|TRBJ1-2
TGTGCCAGCACTCACCCACCGGGACAGGAGAATGGCTACACCTTC
CASTHPPGQENGYTF
>TRBV4-1|14|-|many|TRBJ1-2
TGCGCCAGCAGCCAAGTCGTAGGGAACTATGGCTACACCTTC
CASSQVVGNYGYTF
>TRBV20-1|13|TRBD2|-|TRBJ2-1
TGCAGTGCTAGCGGGAGGGCTTACAATGAGCAGTTCTTC
CSASGRAYNEQFF
>TRBV5-6|15|TRBD2|few|TRBJ2-5
TGTGCCAGCAGCCGGGGAACTAGCGCCCAAGAGACCCAGTACTTC
CASSRGTSAQETQYF
>TRBV2|17|TRBD1|few|TRBJ1-1
TGTGCCAGCAGTGGTAGACAGGGATGGGGAATGAACACTGAAGCTTTCTTT
CASSGRQGWGMNTEAFF
>TRBV5-1|15|TRBD1|-|TRBJ2-3
TGCGCCAGCAGCTTGATTGGACAGGGTCCAGATACGCAGTATTTT
CASSLIGQGPDTQYF
>TRBV6-6|16|-|many|TRBJ2-1
TGTGCCAGCAGCCACATTGGGACTGGATCACCGAGGGAGCAGTTCTTC
CASSHIGTGSPREQFF
>TRBV28|13|-|-|TRBJ2-1
TGTGCCAGCAGTCCCCCTTGGGGCTTGGAGCAGTTCTTC
CASSPPWGLEQFF
>TRBV7-8|14|TRBD1|few|TRBJ2-1
TGTGCCAGCAGCCCGGGACAGGGGTTAGGTGAGCAGTTCTTC
CASSPGQGLGEQFF
>TRBV5-6|16|-|-|TRBJ2-1
TGTGCCAGCAGCCAAGCCGGGACCAGCACCTACAATGAGCAGTTCTTC
CASSQAGTSTYNEQFF
>TRBV11-2|14|TRBD1|-|TRBJ2-1
TGTGCCAGCAGCCTACGGACAGGGATTTGGGAGCAGTTCTTC
CASSLRTGIWEQFF
>TRBV10-3|13|-|-|TRBJ2-5
TGTGCCATCAGTCAAGACAGCCGGTCGACCCAGTACTTC
CAISQDSRSTQYF
>TRBV6-5|13|-|-|TRBJ2-5
TGTGCCAGCAGAGTTGGGGTCAGGGGGACCCAGTACTTC
CASRVGVRGTQYF
>TRBV20-1|14|-|once|TRBJ1-1
TGCAGTGCGCGTCGACAGGTATCCCTTGGTGAAGCTTTCTTT
CSARRQVSLGEAFF
>TRBV6-4|13|-|-|TRBJ2-1
TGTGCCAGCAGTGACACTAGCTACAATGAGCAGTTCTTC
CASSDTSYNEQFF
>TRBV20-1|15|TRBD2|few|TRBJ2-3
TGCAGTGCTAGAGACGGGGGGGGCCAGCCAGATACGCAGTATTTT
CSARDGGGQPDTQYF
>TRBV2|20|TRBD2|-|TRBJ2-3
TGTGCCAGCAGTGAAGCGGCGGGACTAGCGGGGGGGATGAGCACAGATACGCAGTATTTT
CASSEAAGLAGGMSTDTQYF
>TRBV29-1|11|-|-|TRBJ2-7
TGCAGCGTGACCACCTGGGACGAGCAGTACTTC
CSVTTWDEQYF
>TRBV29-1|17|TRBD1|-|TRBJ2-5
TGCAGCGTTGAAGACCAGGGACAGGGGAGGGGTCAAGAGACCCAGTACTTC
CSVEDQGQGRGQETQYF
>TRBV5-1|13|-|-|TRBJ1-2
TGCGCCAGCAGCTTGAACAGCCACTATGGCTACACCTTC
CASSLNSHYGYTF
>TRBV7-2|19|TRBD2|once|TRBJ2-5
TGTACCAGCAGCTTAAGGCCCCTACTAGCGGGGGCCCGGTCGGCGACCCAGTACTTC
CTSSLRPLLAGARSATQYF
>TRBV20-1|13|-|-|TRBJ1-2
TGCAGTGCTCCGGACCGTCGGGCTAACGGCTACACCTTC
CSAPDRRANGYTF
>TRBV7-6|15|TRBD1|-|TRBJ2-3
TGTGCCAGCAGTACATCGAACAGGGGAACAGATACGCAGTATTTT
CASSTSNRGTDTQYF
>TRBV6-1|13|-|many|TRBJ2-7
TGTGCCAGCATTGCCGGGAGAACGTACGAGCAGTACTTC
CASIAGRTYEQYF
>TRBV5-4|16|-|-|TRBJ2-1
TGTGCCAGCAGCTCCGGGGCCCCTAAGGGTTACAATGAGCAGTTCTTC
CASSSGAPKGYNEQFF
>TRBV29-1|12|-|-|TRBJ2-1
TGCAGCGTTGAAACCTTAGGTAATGAGCAGTTCTTC
CSVETLGNEQFF